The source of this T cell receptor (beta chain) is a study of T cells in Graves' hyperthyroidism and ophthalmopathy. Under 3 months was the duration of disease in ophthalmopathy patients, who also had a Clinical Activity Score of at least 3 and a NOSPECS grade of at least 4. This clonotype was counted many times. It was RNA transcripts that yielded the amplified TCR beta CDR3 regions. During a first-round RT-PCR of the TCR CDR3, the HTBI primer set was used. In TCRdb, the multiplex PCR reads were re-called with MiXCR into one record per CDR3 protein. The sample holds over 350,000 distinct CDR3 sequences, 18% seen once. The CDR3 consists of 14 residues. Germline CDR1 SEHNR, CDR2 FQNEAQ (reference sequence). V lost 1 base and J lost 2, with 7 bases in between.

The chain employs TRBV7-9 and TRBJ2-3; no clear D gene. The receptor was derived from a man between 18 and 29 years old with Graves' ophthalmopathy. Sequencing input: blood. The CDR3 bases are TGTGCCAGCAGCTTAGATCCGTCCACAGATACGCAGTATTTT. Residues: CASSLDPSTDTQYF.